Sequencing of this TCR beta chain was carried out in a study of cytomegalovirus exposure and HLA in healthy donors. Profiled with immunoSEQ multiplex PCR; TCRdb holds only in-frame clones, not every one. Among 150,000 to 250,000 clones, roughly 84% were seen once, and the ten largest hold 13%. The CDR3 loop spans 16 amino acids. Looked up from germline, CDR1 is LNHNV and CDR2 is YYDKDF (reference sequence). V dropped 0 bases and J dropped 6; count of bases not matched to a gene: 5. Material for sequencing was PBMCs. The rearrangement links TRBV15 to TRBJ2-4; 10 bases are shared with TRBD2. The sequence was collected from a woman aged 25 to 39 in good health and CMV-seropositive. The CDR3 coding sequence is TGTGCCACCAGCAGAGATCTAGCGGGAGAGGGAAACATTCAGTACTTC. This translates into CATSRDLAGEGNIQYF.